A single sample gave rise to the 21 T cell receptor beta chains below, sequenced in a study of CXCR3-negative and CXCR3-positive naive CD8 T cells. Study findings and constraints: Hydrophobicity was higher for TRB CDR3s found in CXCR3-positive naive cells than in CXCR3-negative naive cells.

These receptors lack a known antigen. The TRB libraries of cDNA were built by UMI-labeled 5' RACE. TCRdb reworked the 5' RACE reads into one entry per CDR3 protein, no DNA. Here the sample table reports 110,000 or so distinct CDR3 sequences. Specimen: naive CXCR3+ CD8+ T cells from blood. Subset of the sample: CD45RO-CCR7+CD27+CD95- naive CD8+ T cells expressing CXCR3 (TNR3+). These receptors were taken from a human donor in good health. Some clones in this sample may be carry-over from other donors' samples.

The CDR3 region is CASIRKTRGYNEQFF. The chain links TRBV2 to TRBJ2-1; TCRdb gives TRBD2 as the D gene, but with no DNA this cannot be confirmed. Germline assignment: CDR1 SNHLY and CDR2 FYNNEI. The CDR3 extends over 15 amino acids.

The chain combines TRBV5-1 with TRBJ2-1. Germline V gene sequence: CDR1 SGHRS, CDR2 YFSETQ. There are 13 residues in the CDR3. The CDR3 here is CASSFAGENEQFF.

The chain links TRBV28 to TRBJ2-1; TCRdb's D gene call, TRBD2, goes unchecked for lack of DNA. There are 16 residues in the CDR3. Germline V gives CDR1 MDHEN, CDR2 SYDVKM. The CDR3 sequence: CASSLGPSGRPNEQFF.

The chain couples TRBV4-1 to TRBJ2-7. There are 15 residues in the CDR3. The V gene's germline CDR1 is MGHRA and CDR2 YSYEKL. CDR3: CASSQDYPGAYEQYF.

This rearrangement joins TRBV7-6 to TRBJ2-7; TCRdb's assignment of TRBD1 cannot be checked, as there is no DNA. The V gene's germline CDR1 is SGHVS and CDR2 FNYEAQ. CDR3 length equals 18 residues. Here the CDR3 reads CASSTRALGGDTAYEQYF.

CDR3: CASSQLAGQETQYF. The V and J genes are TRBV12-3 or TRBV12-4 and TRBJ2-5; checking the TCRdb D call of TRBD2 is not possible without DNA. The CDR3 consists of 14 residues.

The rearrangement uses TRBV4-1 and TRBJ2-1; TCRdb designates TRBD2, a call that cannot be tested without DNA. Germline V CDR1 and CDR2: MGHRA, YSYEKL. This CDR3 spans 15 amino acids. CDR3 residues: CASSQPSGGDNEQFF.

CDR3 amino acids: CSVENALGAGGQYF. V gene TRBV29-1 combines with J gene TRBJ2-7; TCRdb's D gene call, TRBD1, goes unchecked for lack of DNA. The CDR3 covers 14 residues. From germline, CDR1 is SQVTM and CDR2 ANQGSEA.

The gene calls are TRBV19 and TRBJ2-1; TCRdb indicates TRBD2, and absent DNA this call remains unverified. The germline CDR1 and CDR2 sequences are LNHDA and SQIVND (reference sequence). The CDR3 sequence is 13 residues long. The CDR3 here is CASSGMAYNEQFF. The full variable domain, in which reference TRBV19 and TRBJ2-1 provide the parts outside the CDR3, is DGGITQSPKYLFRKEGQNVTLSCEQNLNHDAMYWYRQDPGQGLRLIYYSQIVNDFQKGDIAEGYSVSREKKESFPLTVTSAQKNPTAFYLCASSGMAYNEQFFGPGTRLTVL.

The chain carries TRBV4-3 and TRBJ2-2; TCRdb picks TRBD1, but there is no DNA to check that call. This CDR3 has 15 amino acids. Germline assignment: CDR1 LGHNA and CDR2 YSLEER. CDR3 residues: CASSRDRGDTGELFF.

V gene TRBV10-2 combines with J gene TRBJ1-5; TCRdb gives TRBD1 as the D gene, but with no DNA this cannot be confirmed. CDR3 size: 17 residues. Per germline, CDR1 WSHSY and CDR2 SAAADI. The CDR3 is CASRTGTGDLSNQPQHF.

V usage is TRBV11-1 and J usage is TRBJ2-1; there is no DNA to check the TCRdb D call of TRBD1. The CDR3 runs 13 residues. The germline gives CDR1 SGHAT, CDR2 FQDESV (reference sequence). CDR3 in amino acids: CASSLDPGNEQFF. The full variable domain, its missing parts supplied by reference TRBV11-1 and TRBJ2-1, is EAEVAQSPRYKITEKSQAVAFWCDPISGHATLYWYRQILGQGPELLVQFQDESVVDDSQLPKDRFSAERLKGVDSTLKIQPAELGDSAMYLCASSLDPGNEQFFGPGTRLTVL.

The chain employs TRBV23-1 and TRBJ2-1; without DNA, the TCRdb call of TRBD2 cannot be checked. TRBV23-1 is identified as an open reading frame with a role that is uncertain. The CDR3 consists of 17 residues. The CDR3 loop is CASSQSVARDSPNEQFF.

This chain uses TRBV7-9 with TRBJ1-4. Germline-derived CDR1 and CDR2 are SEHNR and FQNEAQ (reference sequence). This CDR3 is 14 amino acids long. CDR3: CASSWGGTNEKLFF.

This sequence joins TRBV7-9 and TRBJ2-7; TCRdb's D gene call, TRBD1, goes unchecked for lack of DNA. The CDR3 is 16 amino acids. Germline values: CDR1 SEHNR, CDR2 FQNEAQ (reference sequence). The CDR3 sequence: CASSLAGTGEYYEQYF.

The CDR3 region is CASGLSGGEYNEQFF. J is TRBJ2-1 and V is TRBV9; TCRdb proposes TRBD2, but this gene call is untestable without DNA. Looked up from germline, CDR1 is SGDLS and CDR2 is YYNGEE. The length of the CDR3 is 15 residues.

The chain uses TRBV5-5 and TRBJ2-1; TCRdb designates TRBD2, a call that cannot be tested without DNA. Germline CDR1 reads SGHKS; CDR2 reads YYEKEE (reference sequence). The CDR3 spans 17 residues. The CDR3 loop is CASSLISGTLLSNEQFF.

V gene TRBV9 combines with J gene TRBJ1-1; TCRdb gives TRBD1 as the D gene, but with no DNA this cannot be confirmed. CDR3 length: 14 residues. CDR1 is SGDLS and CDR2 is YYNGEE in the germline V gene. The CDR3 sequence is CASSASSGGTEAFF.

The V call is TRBV28, the J call TRBJ2-7; TCRdb selects TRBD1, and the lack of DNA leaves this call unchecked. CDR1 and CDR2 (germline): MDHEN, SYDVKM. CDR3 length: 15 amino acids. The CDR3 region is CASSLPGQGAYEQYF.

The J gene is TRBJ2-1, the V gene TRBV5-4; TCRdb indicates TRBD2, and absent DNA this call remains unverified. The CDR3 totals 15 residues. CDR1 and CDR2 from the germline V gene are SGHNT and YYREEE (reference sequence). This chain's CDR3 is CASSFGLAGVFEQFF.

The chain employs TRBV20-1 and TRBJ2-7. The germline V gene has CDR1 DFQATT and CDR2 SNEGSKA (reference sequence). CDR3 length equals 13 residues. The CDR3 sequence is CSARGVDHYEQYF.